This T cell receptor beta chain was observed in a study of OX40 agonist ivuxolimab in advanced cancers. Clones were read by immunoSEQ multiplex PCR, and TCRdb kept only the in-frame ones, dropping some. The sample carries over 30,000 clones, roughly 80% recorded once. V lost 1 base and J 1 base, leaving 7 bases between the germline ends. The germline V gene has CDR1 SGHKS and CDR2 YYEKEE (reference sequence). This CDR3 is 14 amino acids long. The sample was CD4+ or CD8+ T cells sorted from blood, taken in a trial of the OX40 agonist ivuxolimab. The V gene is TRBV5-5, the J gene TRBJ2-3; a possible D gene is TRBD2 (5 bases). This TCR was sampled from an adult with an advanced solid tumor such as melanoma, head and neck, liver or kidney cancer. Here the CDR3 DNA reads TGTGCCAGCAGCTTGTCCGGGGGCACAGATACGCAGTATTTT. Residues: CASSLSGGTDTQYF.